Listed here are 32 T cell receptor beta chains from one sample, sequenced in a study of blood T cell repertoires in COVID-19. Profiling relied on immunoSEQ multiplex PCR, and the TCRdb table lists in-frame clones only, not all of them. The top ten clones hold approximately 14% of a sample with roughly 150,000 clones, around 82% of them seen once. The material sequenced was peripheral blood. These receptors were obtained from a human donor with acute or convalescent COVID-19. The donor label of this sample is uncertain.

The CDR3 DNA follows: TGTGCCAGCTCACCCACCGACAGGGTCTACGAGCAGTACTTC. Protein sequence: CASSPTDRVYEQYF. The rearrangement joins TRBV18 to TRBJ2-7, with 7 nucleotides matching TRBD1. The CDR3 contains 14 residues. Germline V gene sequence: CDR1 KGHSH, CDR2 LQKENI. Losses at the gene ends were 3 bases for V and 3 bases for J; bases not matched to a gene: 5.

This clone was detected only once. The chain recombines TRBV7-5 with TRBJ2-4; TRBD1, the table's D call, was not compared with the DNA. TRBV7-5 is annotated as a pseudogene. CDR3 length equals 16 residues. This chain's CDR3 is CVRSPTGDLLKNIQYF. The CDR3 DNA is TGTGTCAGAAGCCCGACAGGGGACCTCTTAAAAAACATTCAGTACTTC.

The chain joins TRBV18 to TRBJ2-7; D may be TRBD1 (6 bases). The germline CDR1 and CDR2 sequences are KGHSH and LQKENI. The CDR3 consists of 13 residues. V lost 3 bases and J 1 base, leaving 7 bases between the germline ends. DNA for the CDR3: TGTGCCAGCTCACCGGGGGCTTCCTACGAGCAGTACTTC. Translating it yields CASSPGASYEQYF. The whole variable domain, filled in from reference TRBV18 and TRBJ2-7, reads NAGVMQNPRHLVRRRGQEARLRCSPMKGHSHVYWYRQLPEEGLKFMVYLQKENIIDESGMPKERFSAEFPKEGPSILRIQQVVRGDSAAYFCASSPGASYEQYFGPGTRLTVT.

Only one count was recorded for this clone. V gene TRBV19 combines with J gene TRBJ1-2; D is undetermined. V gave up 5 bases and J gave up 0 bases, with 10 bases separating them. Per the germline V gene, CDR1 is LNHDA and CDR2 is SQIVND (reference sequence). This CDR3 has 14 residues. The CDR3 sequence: CASSSHLSNYGYTF. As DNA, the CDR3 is TGTGCCAGTAGTTCCCACTTGTCTAACTATGGCTACACCTTC.

The CDR3 sequence: CASSLDAGKGTEAFF. The CDR3 DNA reads as TGCGCCAGCAGCTTGGACGCGGGGAAGGGCACTGAAGCTTTCTTT. The rearrangement joins TRBV5-1 to TRBJ1-1; D unclear. The CDR3 spans 15 residues. Germline assignment: CDR1 SGHRS and CDR2 YFSETQ. V shed 0 bases and J shed 4 bases, with 13 bases lying between them.

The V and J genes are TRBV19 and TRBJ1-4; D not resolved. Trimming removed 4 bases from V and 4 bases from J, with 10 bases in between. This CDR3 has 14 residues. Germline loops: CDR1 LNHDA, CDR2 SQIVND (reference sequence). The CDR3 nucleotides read TGTGCCAGTAGTAGCCAGGCCGATAATGAAAAACTGTTTTTT. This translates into CASSSQADNEKLFF. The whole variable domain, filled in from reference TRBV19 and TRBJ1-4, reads DGGITQSPKYLFRKEGQNVTLSCEQNLNHDAMYWYRQDPGQGLRLIYYSQIVNDFQKGDIAEGYSVSREKKESFPLTVTSAQKNPTAFYLCASSSQADNEKLFFGSGTQLSVL.

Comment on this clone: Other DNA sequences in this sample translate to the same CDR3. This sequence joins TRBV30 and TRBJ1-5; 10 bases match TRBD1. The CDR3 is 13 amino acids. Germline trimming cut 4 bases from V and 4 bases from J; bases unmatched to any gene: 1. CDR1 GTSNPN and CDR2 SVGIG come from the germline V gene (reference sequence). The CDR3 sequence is CAWTGQGNQPQHF. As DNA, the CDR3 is TGTGCCTGGACGGGACAGGGGAATCAGCCCCAGCATTTT.

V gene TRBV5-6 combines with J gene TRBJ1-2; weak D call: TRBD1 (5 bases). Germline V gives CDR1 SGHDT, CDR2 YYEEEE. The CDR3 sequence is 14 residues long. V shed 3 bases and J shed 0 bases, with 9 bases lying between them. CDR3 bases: TGTGCCAGCAGCTCTTACAGGACTAACTATGGCTACACCTTC. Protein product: CASSSYRTNYGYTF.

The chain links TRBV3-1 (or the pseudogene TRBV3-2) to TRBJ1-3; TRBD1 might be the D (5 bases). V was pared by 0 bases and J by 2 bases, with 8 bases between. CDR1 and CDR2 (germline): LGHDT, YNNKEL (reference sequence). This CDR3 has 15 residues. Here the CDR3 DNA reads TGTGCCAGCAGCCAAGATTGGGGCGCTGGAAACACCATATATTTT. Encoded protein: CASSQDWGAGNTIYF.

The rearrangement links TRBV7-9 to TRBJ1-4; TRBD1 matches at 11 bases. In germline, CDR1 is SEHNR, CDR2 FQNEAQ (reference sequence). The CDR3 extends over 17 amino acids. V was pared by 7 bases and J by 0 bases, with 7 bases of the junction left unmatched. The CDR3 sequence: CASTTGTGGATNEKLFF. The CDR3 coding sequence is TGTGCCAGCACCACCGGGACAGGGGGAGCAACTAATGAAAAACTGTTTTTT.

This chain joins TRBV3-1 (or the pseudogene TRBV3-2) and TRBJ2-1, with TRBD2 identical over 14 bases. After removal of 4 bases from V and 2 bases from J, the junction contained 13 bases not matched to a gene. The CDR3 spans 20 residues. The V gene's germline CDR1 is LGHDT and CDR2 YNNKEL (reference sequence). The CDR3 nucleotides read TGTGCCAGCAGCCCCTCCCCTGGGACTAGCGGGGGCCAAGCCTACAATGAGCAGTTCTTC. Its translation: CASSPSPGTSGGQAYNEQFF.

The CDR3 coding sequence is TGTGCCAGCAGCTTGGGACTAGCGGGGGGAGGGGAGACCCAGTACTTC. Protein product: CASSLGLAGGGETQYF. The chain recombines TRBV5-4 with TRBJ2-5; 13 nucleotides match TRBD2. V dropped 0 bases and J dropped 5; count of bases not matched to a gene: 4. CDR1 is SGHNT, CDR2 YYREEE, per germline (reference sequence). CDR3 length: 16 amino acids. The full variable domain, its missing parts supplied by reference TRBV5-4 and TRBJ2-5, is ETGVTQSPTHLIKTRGQQVTLRCSSQSGHNTVSWYQQALGQGPQFIFQYYREEENGRGNFPPRFSGLQFPNYSSELNVNALELDDSALYLCASSLGLAGGGETQYFGPGTRLLVL.

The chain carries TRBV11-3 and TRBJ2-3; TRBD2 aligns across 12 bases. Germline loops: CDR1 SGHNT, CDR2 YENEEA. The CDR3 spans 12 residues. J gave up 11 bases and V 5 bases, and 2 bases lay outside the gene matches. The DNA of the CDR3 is TGTGCCAGCAGCCTAGCGGGGGGGCTGCAGTATTTT. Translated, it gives CASSLAGGLQYF.

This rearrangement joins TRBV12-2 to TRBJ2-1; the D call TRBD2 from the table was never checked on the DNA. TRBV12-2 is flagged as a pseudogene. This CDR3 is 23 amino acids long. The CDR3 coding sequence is TGTGCAAGTCGCTCCCAGAAAGAAGATATTCGGGGGGGCGCTGGGTCAGGGGCCAATGAGCAGTTCTTC. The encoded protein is CASRSQKEDIRGGAGSGANEQFF.

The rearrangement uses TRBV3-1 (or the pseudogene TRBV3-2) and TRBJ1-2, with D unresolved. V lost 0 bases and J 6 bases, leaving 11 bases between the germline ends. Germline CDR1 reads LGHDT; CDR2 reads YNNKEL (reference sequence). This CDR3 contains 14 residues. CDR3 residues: CASSQDHITNGYTF. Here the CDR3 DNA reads TGTGCCAGCAGCCAAGATCACATCACGAATGGCTACACCTTC.

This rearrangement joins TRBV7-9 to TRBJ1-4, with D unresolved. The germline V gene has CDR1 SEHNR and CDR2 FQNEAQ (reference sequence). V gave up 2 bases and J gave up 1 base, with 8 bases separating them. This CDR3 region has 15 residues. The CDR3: CASSLLRGTNEKLFF. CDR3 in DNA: TGTGCCAGCAGCTTATTGCGTGGAACTAATGAAAAACTGTTTTTT.

This chain's CDR3 is CASSLTGGRQPQHF. The CDR3 DNA reads TGTGCCAGCAGCTTAACAGGGGGAAGGCAGCCCCAGCATTTT. This chain joins TRBV5-5 and TRBJ1-5; 8 nucleotides agree with TRBD1. With V trimmed by 2 bases and J by 7 bases, 5 bases remained unmatched. The CDR3 extends over 14 amino acids. The germline V gene has CDR1 SGHKS and CDR2 YYEKEE (reference sequence). Combining the CDR3 with reference TRBV5-5 and TRBJ1-5 gives the whole variable domain DAGVTQSPTHLIKTRGQQVTLRCSPISGHKSVSWYQQVLGQGPQFIFQYYEKEERGRGNFPDRFSARQFPNYSSELNVNALLLGDSALYLCASSLTGGRQPQHFGDGTRLSIL.

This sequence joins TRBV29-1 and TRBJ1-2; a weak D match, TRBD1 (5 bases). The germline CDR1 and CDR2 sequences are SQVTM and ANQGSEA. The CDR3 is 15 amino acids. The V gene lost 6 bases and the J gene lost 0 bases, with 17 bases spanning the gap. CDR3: CSVPSGGSTNYGYTF. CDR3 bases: TGCAGCGTCCCCTCGGGGGGGTCAACTAACTATGGCTACACCTTC.

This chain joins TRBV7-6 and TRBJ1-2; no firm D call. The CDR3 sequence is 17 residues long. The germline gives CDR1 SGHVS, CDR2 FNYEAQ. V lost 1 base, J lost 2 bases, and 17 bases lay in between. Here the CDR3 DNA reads TGTGCCAGCAGCTTAGGATTCGGAGCGTACCAAAACTATGGCTACACCTTC. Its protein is CASSLGFGAYQNYGYTF.

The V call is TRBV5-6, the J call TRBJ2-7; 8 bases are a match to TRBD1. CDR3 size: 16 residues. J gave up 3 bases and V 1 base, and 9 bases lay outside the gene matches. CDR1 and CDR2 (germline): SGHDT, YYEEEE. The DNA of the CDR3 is TGTGCCAGCAGCTTGAGATGGGACAGGCCTGACTACGAGCAGTACTTC. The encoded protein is CASSLRWDRPDYEQYF.

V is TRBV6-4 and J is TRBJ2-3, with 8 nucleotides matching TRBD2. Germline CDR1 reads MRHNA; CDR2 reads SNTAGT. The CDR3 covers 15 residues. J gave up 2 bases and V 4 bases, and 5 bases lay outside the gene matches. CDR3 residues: CASSVRAGVTDTQYF. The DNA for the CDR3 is TGTGCCAGCAGTGTCCGAGCGGGGGTCACAGATACGCAGTATTTT.

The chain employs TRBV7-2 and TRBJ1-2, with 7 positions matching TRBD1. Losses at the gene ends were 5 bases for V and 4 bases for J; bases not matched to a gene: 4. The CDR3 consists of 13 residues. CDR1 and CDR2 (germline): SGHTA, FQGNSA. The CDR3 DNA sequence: TGTGCCAGCAGCCGCGACAGGGCCTATGGCTACACCTTC. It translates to CASSRDRAYGYTF.

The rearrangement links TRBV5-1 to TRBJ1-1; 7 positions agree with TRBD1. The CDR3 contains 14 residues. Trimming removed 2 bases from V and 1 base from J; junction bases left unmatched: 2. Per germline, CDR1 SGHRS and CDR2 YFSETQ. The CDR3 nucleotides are TGCGCCAGCAGCTTTCGACAGGGGAACACTGAAGCTTTCTTT. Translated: CASSFRQGNTEAFF. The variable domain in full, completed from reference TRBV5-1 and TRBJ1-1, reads KAGVTQTPRYLIKTRGQQVTLSCSPISGHRSVSWYQQTPGQGLQFLFEYFSETQRNKGNFPGRFSGRQFSNSRSEMNVSTLELGDSALYLCASSFRQGNTEAFFGQGTRLTVV.

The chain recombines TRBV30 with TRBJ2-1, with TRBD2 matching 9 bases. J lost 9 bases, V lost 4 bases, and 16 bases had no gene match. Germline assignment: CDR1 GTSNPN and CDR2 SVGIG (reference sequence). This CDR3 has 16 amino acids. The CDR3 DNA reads TGTGCCTGGAATGGAGCGGGGGGATTAAGTAGCAGTGAGCAGTTCTTC. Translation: CAWNGAGGLSSSEQFF.

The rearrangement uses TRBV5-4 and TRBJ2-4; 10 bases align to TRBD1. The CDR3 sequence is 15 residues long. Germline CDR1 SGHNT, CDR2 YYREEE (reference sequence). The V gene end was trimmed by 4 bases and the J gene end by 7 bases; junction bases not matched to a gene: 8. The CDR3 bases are TGTGCCAGCAGCACCGACGGACAGGGGGGCAACATTCAGTACTTC. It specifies CASSTDGQGGNIQYF.

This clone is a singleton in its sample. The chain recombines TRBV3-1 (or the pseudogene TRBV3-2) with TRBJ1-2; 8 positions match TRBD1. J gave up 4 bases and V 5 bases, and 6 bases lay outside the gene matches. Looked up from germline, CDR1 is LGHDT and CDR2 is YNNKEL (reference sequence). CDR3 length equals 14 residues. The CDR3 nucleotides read TGTGCCAGCAGCTCAGGGGGCCTTAGCTATGGCTACACCTTC. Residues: CASSSGGLSYGYTF.

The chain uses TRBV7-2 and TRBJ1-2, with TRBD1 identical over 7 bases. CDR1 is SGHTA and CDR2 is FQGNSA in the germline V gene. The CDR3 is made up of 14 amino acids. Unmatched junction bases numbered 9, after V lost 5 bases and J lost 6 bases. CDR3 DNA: TGTGCCAGCAGCCAAGAGAGGGGGCGGGATGGCTACACCTTC. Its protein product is CASSQERGRDGYTF. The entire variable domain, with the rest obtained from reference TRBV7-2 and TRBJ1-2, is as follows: GAGVSQSPSNKVTEKGKDVELRCDPISGHTALYWYRQSLGQGLEFLIYFQGNSAPDKSGLPSDRFSAERTGGSVSTLTIQRTQQEDSAVYLCASSQERGRDGYTFGSGTRLTVV.

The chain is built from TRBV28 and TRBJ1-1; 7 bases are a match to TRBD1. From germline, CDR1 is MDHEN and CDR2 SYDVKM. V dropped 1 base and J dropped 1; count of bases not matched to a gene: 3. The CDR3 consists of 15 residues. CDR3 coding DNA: TGTGCCAGCAGTTTATTGGAGGGGGCGAACACTGAAGCTTTCTTT. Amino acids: CASSLLEGANTEAFF.

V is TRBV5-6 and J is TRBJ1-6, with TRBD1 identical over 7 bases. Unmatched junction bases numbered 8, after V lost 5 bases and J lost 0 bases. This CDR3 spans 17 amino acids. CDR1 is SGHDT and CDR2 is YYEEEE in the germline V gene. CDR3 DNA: TGTGCCAGCAGTTTTACAGGGGCAAGCTCCTATAATTCACCCCTCCACTTT. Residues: CASSFTGASSYNSPLHF.

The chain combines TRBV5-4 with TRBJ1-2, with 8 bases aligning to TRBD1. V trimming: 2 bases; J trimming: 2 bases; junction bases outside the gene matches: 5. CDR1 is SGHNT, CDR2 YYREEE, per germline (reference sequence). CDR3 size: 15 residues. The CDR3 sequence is CASSFGQGGNYGYTF. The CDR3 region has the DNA TGTGCCAGCAGCTTCGGACAGGGCGGGAACTATGGCTACACCTTC.

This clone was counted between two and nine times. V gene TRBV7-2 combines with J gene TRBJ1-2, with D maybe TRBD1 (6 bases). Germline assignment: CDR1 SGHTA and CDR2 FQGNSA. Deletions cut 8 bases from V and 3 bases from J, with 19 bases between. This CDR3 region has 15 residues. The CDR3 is CASGPTGTPDYGYTF. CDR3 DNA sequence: TGTGCCAGCGGCCCGACTGGGACACCCGACTATGGCTACACCTTC. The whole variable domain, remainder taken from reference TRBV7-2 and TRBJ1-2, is GAGVSQSPSNKVTEKGKDVELRCDPISGHTALYWYRQSLGQGLEFLIYFQGNSAPDKSGLPSDRFSAERTGGSVSTLTIQRTQQEDSAVYLCASGPTGTPDYGYTFGSGTRLTVV.

The CDR3 DNA sequence: TGTGCCAGTGGCTCGGGGAGTGGCAATCAGCCCCAGCATTTT. Translating it yields CASGSGSGNQPQHF. The chain employs TRBV19 and TRBJ1-5; D not resolved. The CDR3 length is 14 residues. Germline assignment: CDR1 LNHDA and CDR2 SQIVND (reference sequence). With 8 bases removed from V and 2 bases from J, the gap between germline ends came to 13 bases.